The source of this T cell receptor (beta chain) is a study of CD8 T cells in Susac syndrome. Under recently defined diagnostic criteria, the patients with Susac syndrome qualified as having definite or probable disease. The CD8+ and CD4+ T cells were negatively isolated, with the TEMRA cells enriched by FACS. After extraction with the RNeasy kit, roughly 0.45 to 1 ug of the RNA was reverse transcribed using random hexamers. Amplification of the TCR beta CDR3 was carried out by immunoSEQ multiplex PCR, which spanned a total of 54 Vbeta and 13 Jbeta segments. TCRdb re-derived calls from the immunoSEQ multiplex PCR reads in MiXCR, one entry per CDR3 protein. In the table there are approximately 190,000 distinct CDR3 sequences, around 95% of which are singletons. Sequencing was done on a sample of CD4+ T cells from PBMCs. This receptor was obtained from a human donor with Susac syndrome.

The CDR3 here is CASRAQGIHNEQFF. CDR3 coding DNA: TGTGCCAGCAGGGCACAGGGGATCCACAATGAGCAGTTCTTC. V is TRBV6-5 and J is TRBJ2-1; 7 nucleotides agree with TRBD1. V was pared by 6 bases and J by 5 bases, with 7 bases of the junction left unmatched. The length of the CDR3 is 14 residues. CDR1 is MNHEY, CDR2 SVGAGI, per germline.